Below, 26 T cell receptor beta chains from the same sample are listed, as sequenced in a study of Ad26.COV2.S vaccination and SARS-CoV-2 variants. Noted treatment: about 20 received Ad26.COV2.S at low or high dose, single or two shots; roughly five received placebo; per-sample allocation not given. Day 63 after the first vaccine or placebo injection was the time point for sampling. The protocol was immunoSEQ multiplex PCR, while the TCRdb copy is restricted to in-frame clones and leaves out a portion. The sample has roughly 700,000 clones; more than 70% are singletons. The specimen comprised peripheral blood, sampled in a trial of Ad26.COV2.S vaccine versus placebo. These receptors originate from a person aged 18 to 59 who received the Ad26.COV2.S COVID-19 vaccine or a placebo.

The rearrangement joins TRBV11-2 to TRBJ2-2; 12 bases align to TRBD2. Trimming at V came to 5 bases and at J to 7 bases, leaving 14 bases not matched to a gene. Germline assignment: CDR1 SGHAT and CDR2 FQNNGV. The CDR3 extends over 18 amino acids. The CDR3, as DNA: TGTGCCAGCAGCCCGGGGCCTGGTCTAGCGGGAGGGCACGGGGAGCTGTTTTTT. The encoded protein is CASSPGPGLAGGHGELFF.

The V gene is TRBV5-4, the J gene TRBJ2-2; TRBD2 matches at 8 bases. The CDR3 is 17 amino acids. Germline V CDR1 and CDR2: SGHNT, YYREEE (reference sequence). Trimming removed 2 bases from V and 0 bases from J; junction bases left unmatched: 6. The CDR3 nucleotides are TGTGCCAGCAGCTTACTACCCGGGGGGGCGAACACCGGGGAGCTGTTTTTT. Amino acids: CASSLLPGGANTGELFF. Filled out from reference TRBV5-4 and TRBJ2-2, the complete variable domain reads ETGVTQSPTHLIKTRGQQVTLRCSSQSGHNTVSWYQQALGQGPQFIFQYYREEENGRGNFPPRFSGLQFPNYSSELNVNALELDDSALYLCASSLLPGGANTGELFFGEGSRLTVL.

For the CDR3, the DNA is TGTGCCACCAGCAGAGATGTCGTCTACGAGCAGTACTTC. Its translation: CATSRDVVYEQYF. The chain carries TRBV15 and TRBJ2-7; D is ambiguous. This CDR3 region has 13 residues. CDR1 and CDR2 (germline): LNHNV, YYDKDF (reference sequence). V shed 0 bases and J shed 3 bases, with 6 bases lying between them.

Concerning this clone: The same CDR3 can be traced to other DNA sequences in this sample. The chain is built from TRBV7-9 and TRBJ1-1; D is possibly TRBD1 (6 bases). Trimming took 5 bases from V and 1 from J, leaving 8 bases between them. This CDR3 has 13 amino acids. From germline, CDR1 is SEHNR and CDR2 FQNEAQ (reference sequence). CDR3 nucleotides: TGTGCCAGCAGCCTGGGACAGAACACTGAAGCTTTCTTT. Protein: CASSLGQNTEAFF.

In DNA, the CDR3 is TGCGCCAGCAGCTTGGGGACAGGGGGAACCTATAGCAATCAGCCCCAGCATTTT. Translated: CASSLGTGGTYSNQPQHF. The V call is TRBV5-1, the J call TRBJ1-5, with 10 bases that match TRBD1. Germline assignment: CDR1 SGHRS and CDR2 YFSETQ. The CDR3 has 18 residues. After removal of 0 bases from V and 0 bases from J, the junction contained 6 bases not matched to a gene. Full variable domain (rest looked up from reference TRBV5-1 and TRBJ1-5): KAGVTQTPRYLIKTRGQQVTLSCSPISGHRSVSWYQQTPGQGLQFLFEYFSETQRNKGNFPGRFSGRQFSNSRSEMNVSTLELGDSALYLCASSLGTGGTYSNQPQHFGDGTRLSIL.

The V and J genes are TRBV19 and TRBJ1-3; D not resolved. Germline V gene sequence: CDR1 LNHDA, CDR2 SQIVND (reference sequence). This CDR3 comprises 15 residues. V lost 4 bases, J lost 3 bases, and 13 bases lay in between. The CDR3 bases are TGTGCCAGTAGTACTCGGGCAGGCTATGGAAACACCATATATTTT. It translates to CASSTRAGYGNTIYF.

J is TRBJ1-6 and V is TRBV7-8; D may be TRBD1 (6 bases). This CDR3 region has 13 residues. Germline values: CDR1 SGHVS, CDR2 FQNEAQ. Between the trimmed V and J ends, which lost 5 bases and 8 bases, there was a span of 10 bases. CDR3 sequence reads: CASSGQRDSPLHF. CDR3 nucleotide sequence: TGTGCCAGCAGCGGACAGCGCGATTCACCCCTCCACTTT.

This sequence joins TRBV7-3 and TRBJ1-1, with 7 bases matching TRBD1. With 4 bases clipped from V and 1 base from J, the junction kept 3 bases outside the gene matches. This CDR3 region has 14 residues. Per the germline V gene, CDR1 is SGHTA and CDR2 is FQGTGA. DNA of the CDR3: TGTGCCAGCAGCTCAGACAGGGAGAACACTGAAGCTTTCTTT. Translating gives CASSSDRENTEAFF. Full variable domain (missing parts from reference TRBV7-3 and TRBJ1-1): GAGVSQTPSNKVTEKGKYVELRCDPISGHTALYWYRQSLGQGPEFLIYFQGTGAADDSGLPNDRFFAVRPEGSVSTLKIQRTERGDSAVYLCASSSDRENTEAFFGQGTRLTVV.

The chain couples TRBV20-1 to TRBJ2-3; possibly TRBD2 for D (6 bases). Trimming cost V 6 bases and J 6 bases, with 19 bases left between them. CDR3 length: 14 residues. CDR1 is DFQATT and CDR2 is SNEGSKA in the germline V gene (reference sequence). For the CDR3, the DNA is TGCAGTGCCAGTCAGACGGGAGCGTGGGATACGCAGTATTTT. This codes for CSASQTGAWDTQYF.

The chain joins TRBV19 to TRBJ2-1; D unclear. The germline V gene encodes CDR1 LNHDA and CDR2 SQIVND (reference sequence). V was cut by 9 bases and J by 5 bases, with 14 bases left in between. The CDR3 length is 13 residues. DNA for the CDR3: TGTGCCAGCTTAGCAGGTGGGAACAATGAGCAGTTCTTC. This gives the protein CASLAGGNNEQFF.

This chain connects TRBV3-1 (or the pseudogene TRBV3-2) to TRBJ2-1; 14 bases fit TRBD2. V lost 0 bases to trimming and J lost 7 bases; unmatched junction nucleotides: 5. The V gene's germline CDR1 is LGHDT and CDR2 YNNKEL (reference sequence). This CDR3 spans 17 amino acids. This CDR3 is CASSQDGTSGSGNEQFF. As DNA, the CDR3 is TGTGCCAGCAGCCAAGATGGGACTAGCGGGAGCGGAAATGAGCAGTTCTTC.

Concerning this clone itself: Other DNA sequences in the sample encode the same CDR3. The chain uses TRBV30 and TRBJ1-5, with D unresolved. The CDR3 is 13 residues long. Germline lookup yields CDR1 GTSNPN and CDR2 SVGIG (reference sequence). V lost 0 bases and J lost 4, with 7 bases in between. This chain's CDR3 is CAWSVEGNQPQHF. CDR3 DNA: TGTGCCTGGAGTGTAGAGGGTAATCAGCCCCAGCATTTT.

V and J are TRBV2 and TRBJ1-6, with D possibly matching TRBD1 (6 bases). V lost 2 bases and J 10 bases, leaving 12 bases between the germline ends. The CDR3 has 14 amino acids. Germline CDR1 is SNHLY and CDR2 is FYNNEI. The DNA for the CDR3 is TGTGCCAGCAGTGAACGGGGGGCTCTATCACCCCTCCACTTT. Translating it yields CASSERGALSPLHF.

V usage is TRBV9 and J usage is TRBJ1-5; D is uncertain. Per germline, CDR1 SGDLS and CDR2 YYNGEE. The CDR3 totals 14 residues. The ends were cut back, 4 bases at V and 1 base at J, with 9 bases in the middle. CDR3 nucleotide sequence: TGTGCCAGCAGCCCCCGCGGGAGCAATCAGCCCCAGCATTTT. It codes for CASSPRGSNQPQHF.

This chain uses TRBV19 with TRBJ1-2; D might be TRBD1 (5 bases). There are 13 residues in the CDR3. Trimming cost V 5 bases and J 6 bases, with 13 bases left between them. From germline, CDR1 is LNHDA and CDR2 SQIVND (reference sequence). The DNA of the CDR3 is TGTGCCAGTAGTGTCACCGGGACGAATGGCTACACCTTC. This codes for CASSVTGTNGYTF.

This clone was observed a single time. V usage is TRBV5-1 and J usage is TRBJ2-6; maybe TRBD1 (6 bases). The V end lost 3 bases, the J end lost 0 bases, and 16 bases lay between the germline ends. The germline CDR1 and CDR2 sequences are SGHRS and YFSETQ. CDR3 length equals 18 residues. CDR3 residues: CASSSRQETFSGANVLTF. The CDR3 nucleotides are TGCGCCAGCAGCTCACGACAGGAAACCTTCTCTGGGGCCAACGTCCTGACTTTC. Complete variable domain (other parts from reference TRBV5-1 and TRBJ2-6): KAGVTQTPRYLIKTRGQQVTLSCSPISGHRSVSWYQQTPGQGLQFLFEYFSETQRNKGNFPGRFSGRQFSNSRSEMNVSTLELGDSALYLCASSSRQETFSGANVLTFGAGSRLTVL.

The chain employs TRBV4-2 and TRBJ2-1; 7 positions match TRBD2. V shed 1 base and J 0 bases; nucleotides not matched to a gene: 9. The CDR3 length is 18 residues. CDR1 LGHNA and CDR2 YNFKEQ come from the germline V gene. The CDR3 loop is CASSQAPAGLSSYNEQFF. The DNA of the CDR3 is TGTGCCAGCAGCCAAGCCCCAGCGGGGCTCAGCTCCTACAATGAGCAGTTCTTC.

Here the CDR3 reads CASSLQGNEQFF. The CDR3 region has the DNA TGTGCCAGCAGTTTGCAGGGGAATGAGCAGTTCTTC. The chain is built from TRBV6-5 and TRBJ2-1, with D perhaps TRBD1 (6 bases). Germline CDR1 reads MNHEY; CDR2 reads SVGAGI. This CDR3 is 12 amino acids long. V lost 4 bases, J lost 7 bases, and 8 bases lay in between.

The chain recombines TRBV7-9 with TRBJ2-6; D not resolved. The CDR3 totals 16 residues. The V end lost 2 bases, the J end lost 0 bases, and 8 bases lay between the germline ends. The germline V gene encodes CDR1 SEHNR and CDR2 FQNEAQ (reference sequence). Here the CDR3 reads CASSLRQFSGANVLTF. CDR3 nucleotides: TGTGCCAGCAGCTTAAGACAATTCTCTGGGGCCAACGTCCTGACTTTC.

This chain connects TRBV19 to TRBJ2-5; the match to TRBD1 covers 8 bases. V was clipped by 3 bases and J by 1 base; unmatched bases: 1. Per germline, CDR1 LNHDA and CDR2 SQIVND (reference sequence). The CDR3 consists of 14 residues. The CDR3 loop is CASSIGTGQETQYF. CDR3 in DNA: TGTGCCAGTAGTATTGGGACAGGCCAAGAGACCCAGTACTTC.

V and J are TRBV4-2 and TRBJ2-7, with 7 nucleotides matching TRBD2. With V trimmed by 1 base and J by 6 bases, 3 bases remained unmatched. The length of the CDR3 is 13 residues. Germline lookup yields CDR1 LGHNA and CDR2 YNFKEQ. This chain's CDR3 is CASSQALASEQYF. For the CDR3, the DNA is TGTGCCAGCAGCCAAGCACTAGCGTCCGAGCAGTACTTC.

The J gene is TRBJ2-1, the V gene TRBV6-6; 7 bases are a match to TRBD2. CDR3 length: 15 amino acids. J was trimmed by 2 bases and V by 2 bases; bases with no gene match: 3. CDR1 is MNHNY, CDR2 SVGAGI, per germline (reference sequence). CDR3 DNA sequence: TGTGCCAGCAGTTACGAGGGAGGGCCCTACAATGAGCAGTTCTTC. Protein product: CASSYEGGPYNEQFF.

This sequence joins TRBV19 and TRBJ2-3, with D uncertain. Trimming shortened V by 6 bases and J by 2 bases, and 12 bases separated the two germline ends. The length of the CDR3 is 14 residues. CDR1 is LNHDA and CDR2 is SQIVND in the germline V gene (reference sequence). The CDR3 reads CASRARLVTDTQYF. The CDR3 nucleotides read TGTGCCAGTAGGGCCAGACTTGTCACAGATACGCAGTATTTT.

A word on this clone: This sample also contains other DNA sequences that code for the same CDR3. The chain employs TRBV30 and TRBJ2-6; D ambiguous. CDR1 and CDR2 (germline): GTSNPN, SVGIG (reference sequence). This CDR3 has 15 amino acids. V was cut by 0 bases and J by 1 base, with 7 bases left in between. The CDR3 here is CAWSVRASGANVLTF. The CDR3 DNA reads as TGTGCCTGGAGTGTAAGGGCTTCTGGGGCCAACGTCCTGACTTTC.

The genes are TRBV27 and TRBJ2-5; 7 nucleotides align to TRBD1. Trimming took 8 bases from V and 5 from J; bases not matched to a gene: 11. This CDR3 spans 14 amino acids. Germline V gives CDR1 MNHEY, CDR2 SMNVEV (reference sequence). CDR3 loop: CASGRQGYYETQYF. DNA of the CDR3: TGTGCCAGCGGGAGACAGGGTTACTACGAGACCCAGTACTTC.

This sequence joins TRBV3-1 (or the pseudogene TRBV3-2) and TRBJ2-7; 9 bases agree with TRBD2. CDR1 and CDR2 (germline): LGHDT, YNNKEL (reference sequence). The CDR3 extends over 16 amino acids. V lost 0 bases, J lost 2 bases, and 5 bases stayed unmatched. The CDR3 spells CASSQESAGGPYEQYF. The CDR3 nucleotides are TGTGCCAGCAGCCAAGAGAGTGCGGGAGGGCCCTACGAGCAGTACTTC.